What follows describes a single TCR beta chain. Methods used by the authors: Amplification of reference gene primers was used by the study to estimate nucleated cell counts. TCRdb's copy holds only in-frame clones and misses some; the assay was immunoSEQ multiplex PCR. For V, J and clone size, that table is used; D and trimming come from the DNA. Of 350,000 or so clones listed, over 85% are singletons. The CDR3 length is 12 residues. Trimming removed 3 bases from V and 8 bases from J, with 10 bases in between. Germline V gene sequence: CDR1 LGHNA, CDR2 YNFKEQ. This sample is part of a study of blood T cell repertoires in COVID-19. On the study more broadly: COVID-19 samples, acute and convalescent, were from the United States, Italy and Spain. Nucleic acid was either cDNA or gDNA, and it came from T cells, B-cell-depleted T cells, or PBMCs.

Sequenced sample: peripheral blood. This rearrangement joins TRBV4-2 to TRBJ1-2; no clear D gene. This sequence was found in a woman in her sixties or seventies with COVID-19, enrolled during active disease. The CDR3 region is CASSQYSWGYTF. The CDR3 DNA sequence: TGTGCCAGCAGCCAGTACAGTTGGGGCTACACCTTC.